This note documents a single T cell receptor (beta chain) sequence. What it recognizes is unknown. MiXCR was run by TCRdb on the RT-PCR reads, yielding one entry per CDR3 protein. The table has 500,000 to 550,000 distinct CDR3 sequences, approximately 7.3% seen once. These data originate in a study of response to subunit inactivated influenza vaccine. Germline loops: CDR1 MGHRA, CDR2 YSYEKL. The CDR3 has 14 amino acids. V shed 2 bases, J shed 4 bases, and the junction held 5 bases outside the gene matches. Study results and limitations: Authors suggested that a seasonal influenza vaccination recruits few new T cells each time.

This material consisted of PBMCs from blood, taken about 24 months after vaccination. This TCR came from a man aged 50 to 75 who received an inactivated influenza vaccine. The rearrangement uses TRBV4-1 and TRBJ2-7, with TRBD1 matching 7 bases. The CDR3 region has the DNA TGCGCCAGCAGCCAACCAAACAGGGGTTACGAGCAGTACTTC. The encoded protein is CASSQPNRGYEQYF.